The TCR beta chain under discussion was sequenced for a study of human T cells and chemical hapten exposure. The library attached unique molecular identifiers to individual cDNA molecules. TCRdb re-called the RACE reads through MiXCR, storing one row per CDR3 protein. The sample lists 150,000 to 200,000 distinct CDR3 sequences, approximately 24% occurring once. Noted time point: patch test 3, about 24 weeks after DPC sensitization. Treatment: therapeutic diphenylcyclopropenone sensitization with weekly scalp DPC. At least ten counts were recorded for this clonotype. The germline V gene has CDR1 SGHNT and CDR2 YENEEA. Trimming removed 0 bases from V and 4 bases from J, with 10 bases in between. This CDR3 has 15 amino acids.

This TCR came from a middle-aged woman with alopecia areata. Some clones in this sample may be carry-over from other donors' samples. The gene calls are TRBV11-3 and TRBJ1-3; D is unclear. The sample consisted of whole blood, taken in connection with sensitization to the hapten diphenylcyclopropenone (DPC). The CDR3 protein is CASSLEYSPGNTIYF. The CDR3 DNA sequence: TGTGCCAGCAGCTTAGAATACAGTCCGGGAAACACCATATATTTT.